This T cell receptor beta chain was recorded in a study of blood T cell repertoires in COVID-19. In the study overall: Donors in the United States, Italy and Spain gave samples during acute or convalescent COVID-19. The analysed material was cDNA or gDNA that came from T cells, B-cell-depleted T cells, or PBMCs.

Authors' processing steps: Reference gene primers were amplified, and this amplification served to estimate nucleated cell counts. Sequencing was performed with immunoSEQ multiplex PCR; in TCRdb, only in-frame clones are kept and a portion is missing. The V and J calls and clone size come from that table; D and trimming were worked out from the DNA. Of about 50,000 clones listed, around 80% are singletons. The material sequenced was peripheral blood. The clonotype comes from a human donor in a cohort sampled during active COVID-19.

CDR3 in amino acids: CASSNGLVEGDTQYF. CDR3 in DNA: TGTGCCAGCAGCAACGGACTAGTAGAGGGAGATACGCAGTATTTT. The chain couples TRBV11-2 to TRBJ2-3; TRBD2 matches 7 bases. The V segment lost 5 bases and the J segment 5 bases; nucleotides outside the gene matches: 10. Germline V lookup: CDR1 SGHAT, CDR2 FQNNGV. This CDR3 spans 15 amino acids.